This is a list of T cell receptor beta chains from one sample in a study of blood T cell repertoires in COVID-19. Produced via immunoSEQ multiplex PCR; TCRdb's table is partial and in-frame only. The sample consists of some 35,000 clones, approximately 82% of them appearing once. The sample comprised peripheral blood. The receptor set was obtained from a man older than 75 with active or convalescent COVID-19. Each CDR3 is given with its conserved first and last residue. Each record gives: J gene, clone size, D gene, V gene, CDR3 length, CDR3 DNA, CDR3 protein. The D gene is left open where the match is weak. Size tells how often a clone was seen (once, few, many) or the class of an expanded clone, and some rows leave it out.

J gene: TRBJ1-1
clone size: NA
D gene: TRBD1
V gene: TRBV9
CDR3 length: 12
CDR3 DNA: TGTGCCAGCAGCGCAGACAGGGGGAAAGCTTTCTTT
CDR3 protein: CASSADRGKAFF

J gene: TRBJ1-4
clone size: NA
D gene: NA
V gene: TRBV11-2
CDR3 length: 14
CDR3 DNA: TGTGCCAGCAGCCCACACCCAGGCGATGAAAAACTGTTTTTT
CDR3 protein: CASSPHPGDEKLFF

J gene: TRBJ1-6
clone size: NA
D gene: NA
V gene: TRBV28
CDR3 length: 13
CDR3 DNA: TGTGCCAGCATTGGGGCAGGGGAGTTGGCCCTCCACTTT
CDR3 protein: CASIGAGELALHF

J gene: TRBJ1-2
clone size: NA
D gene: NA
V gene: TRBV19
CDR3 length: 13
CDR3 DNA: TGTGCCAGTAGTACCCAGGGGAACTATGGCTACACCTTC
CDR3 protein: CASSTQGNYGYTF

J gene: TRBJ1-1
clone size: NA
D gene: NA
V gene: TRBV29-1
CDR3 length: 11
CDR3 DNA: TGCAGCGTCATACAGGGAGCTGAAGCTTTCTTT
CDR3 protein: CSVIQGAEAFF

J gene: TRBJ1-1
clone size: NA
D gene: NA
V gene: TRBV25-1
CDR3 length: 15
CDR3 DNA: TGTGCCAGCAGTGAATTCGGGCCGCCGGGGACTGAAGCTTTCTTT
CDR3 protein: CASSEFGPPGTEAFF

J gene: TRBJ2-4
clone size: NA
D gene: TRBD2
V gene: TRBV2
CDR3 length: 16
CDR3 DNA: TGTGCCAGCAGTGGACTAGCGGGACTAACCAAAAACATTCAGTACTTC
CDR3 protein: CASSGLAGLTKNIQYF

J gene: TRBJ2-3
clone size: NA
D gene: NA
V gene: TRBV7-3
CDR3 length: 14
CDR3 DNA: TGTGCCAGCAGCTCTAGCTTTAGCACAGATACGCAGTATTTT
CDR3 protein: CASSSSFSTDTQYF

J gene: TRBJ2-2
clone size: few
D gene: NA
V gene: TRBV14
CDR3 length: 15
CDR3 DNA: TGTGCCAGCAGCCAAGGGGCTAGGAGGACCGGGGAGCTGTTTTTT
CDR3 protein: CASSQGARRTGELFF

J gene: TRBJ2-7
clone size: NA
D gene: NA
V gene: TRBV7-9
CDR3 length: 13
CDR3 DNA: TGTGCCAGCAGCTGGCAGACTTCCTACGAGCAGTACTTC
CDR3 protein: CASSWQTSYEQYF

J gene: TRBJ1-2
clone size: NA
D gene: TRBD1
V gene: TRBV30
CDR3 length: 17
CDR3 DNA: TGTGCCTGGAGTTTTAAAACGGACAGGACGGCTAACTATGGCTACACCTTC
CDR3 protein: CAWSFKTDRTANYGYTF

J gene: TRBJ1-3
clone size: few
D gene: NA
V gene: TRBV14
CDR3 length: 15
CDR3 DNA: TGTGCCAGCAGCCAAGAGGAGATCTCTGGAAACACCATATATTTT
CDR3 protein: CASSQEEISGNTIYF

J gene: TRBJ2-2
clone size: NA
D gene: TRBD2
V gene: TRBV7-3
CDR3 length: 16
CDR3 DNA: TGTGCCAGCACCGTAGCGGGAGGGTTACTCACCGGGGAGCTGTTTTTT
CDR3 protein: CASTVAGGLLTGELFF

J gene: TRBJ2-3
clone size: NA
D gene: NA
V gene: TRBV2
CDR3 length: 14
CDR3 DNA: TGTGCCAGCACCCTGCTGGGGCGCACAGATACGCAGTATTTT
CDR3 protein: CASTLLGRTDTQYF

J gene: TRBJ2-2
clone size: NA
D gene: TRBD2
V gene: TRBV11-2
CDR3 length: 16
CDR3 DNA: TGTGCCAGCAGCCCAGGGTTAGCGGGATGGACCGGGGAGCTGTTTTTT
CDR3 protein: CASSPGLAGWTGELFF

J gene: TRBJ1-1
clone size: NA
D gene: TRBD1
V gene: TRBV6-5
CDR3 length: 14
CDR3 DNA: TGTGCCAGCACACGTGGACAGGGGCTGGCTGAAGCTTTCTTT
CDR3 protein: CASTRGQGLAEAFF

J gene: TRBJ2-1
clone size: few
D gene: TRBD2
V gene: TRBV5-1
CDR3 length: 15
CDR3 DNA: TGCGCCAGCAGAATTGGGACTAGCGGTAACAATGAGCAGTTCTTC
CDR3 protein: CASRIGTSGNNEQFF

J gene: TRBJ1-1
clone size: few
D gene: NA
V gene: TRBV9
CDR3 length: 15
CDR3 DNA: TGTGCCAGCAGCGTAGGTGTGGGGGCCAACACTGAAGCTTTCTTT
CDR3 protein: CASSVGVGANTEAFF

J gene: TRBJ1-2
clone size: NA
D gene: TRBD1
V gene: TRBV27
CDR3 length: 15
CDR3 DNA: TGTGCCAGCAGTCAAAGACAGGGGTCTAACTATGGCTACACCTTC
CDR3 protein: CASSQRQGSNYGYTF

J gene: TRBJ1-1
clone size: NA
D gene: NA
V gene: TRBV27
CDR3 length: 14
CDR3 DNA: TGTGCCAGCAGTCCCAATACGGTGGTCCGGTCTCCTTTCTTT
CDR3 protein: CASSPNTVVRSPFF

J gene: TRBJ1-2
clone size: NA
D gene: NA
V gene: TRBV27
CDR3 length: 13
CDR3 DNA: TGTGCCAGCAGATGGGGGGACCCGCAAGGCTACACCTTC
CDR3 protein: CASRWGDPQGYTF

J gene: TRBJ2-1
clone size: NA
D gene: TRBD2
V gene: TRBV7-8
CDR3 length: 15
CDR3 DNA: TGTGCCAGCATCAACAACCGGGGAGGGCCAGGCGAGCAGTTCTTC
CDR3 protein: CASINNRGGPGEQFF

J gene: TRBJ2-5
clone size: NA
D gene: NA
V gene: TRBV5-1
CDR3 length: 16
CDR3 DNA: TGCGCCAGCAGCTCACAAGACTGGGTTAGGCGGGAGACCCAGTACTTC
CDR3 protein: CASSSQDWVRRETQYF

J gene: TRBJ2-7
clone size: NA
D gene: NA
V gene: TRBV18
CDR3 length: 14
CDR3 DNA: TGTGCCAGCTCACCACCGGTGGGCGTGTACGAGCAGTACTTC
CDR3 protein: CASSPPVGVYEQYF

J gene: TRBJ2-6
clone size: NA
D gene: TRBD2
V gene: TRBV28
CDR3 length: 20
CDR3 DNA: TGTGCCAGCAGTTCCTTTTCCGGGAGGGACCTTTTTTCTGGGGCCAACGTCCTGACTTTC
CDR3 protein: CASSSFSGRDLFSGANVLTF

J gene: TRBJ1-2
clone size: NA
D gene: NA
V gene: TRBV6-5
CDR3 length: 13
CDR3 DNA: TGTGCCAGCAGTTTTGGCCAGCGGTATGGCTACACCTTC
CDR3 protein: CASSFGQRYGYTF

J gene: TRBJ2-2
clone size: NA
D gene: NA
V gene: TRBV3-1/TRBV3-2
CDR3 length: 15
CDR3 DNA: TGTGCCAGCAGCCAAGCCCCAACCCGGGGCGGGGAGCTGTTTTTT
CDR3 protein: CASSQAPTRGGELFF

J gene: TRBJ2-1
clone size: once
D gene: TRBD2
V gene: TRBV5-1
CDR3 length: 15
CDR3 DNA: TGCGCCAGCAGCCCCGGGACTAGCGGTTACAATGAGCAGTTCTTC
CDR3 protein: CASSPGTSGYNEQFF

J gene: TRBJ2-5
clone size: NA
D gene: NA
V gene: TRBV6-5
CDR3 length: 15
CDR3 DNA: TGTGCCAGCAGCCCCCCTGCGTCCCGAGGGGAGACCCAGTACTTC
CDR3 protein: CASSPPASRGETQYF

J gene: TRBJ1-5
clone size: NA
D gene: NA
V gene: TRBV19
CDR3 length: 13
CDR3 DNA: TGTGCCAGTATCCGGGGGACCTCGGGGCCCCAGCATTTT
CDR3 protein: CASIRGTSGPQHF

J gene: TRBJ2-7
clone size: NA
D gene: TRBD1
V gene: TRBV11-2
CDR3 length: 15
CDR3 DNA: TGTGCCAGCAGCTTAGACGGGACAGGACTCTACGAGCAGTACTTC
CDR3 protein: CASSLDGTGLYEQYF

J gene: TRBJ1-5
clone size: NA
D gene: TRBD1
V gene: TRBV24-1
CDR3 length: 14
CDR3 DNA: TGTGCCACTGGGACAGGGCATGGCAATCAGCCCCAGCATTTT
CDR3 protein: CATGTGHGNQPQHF

J gene: TRBJ2-7
clone size: NA
D gene: TRBD1
V gene: TRBV11-2
CDR3 length: 13
CDR3 DNA: TGTGCCAGCAGCTCCGGACAGGGCTACGAGCAGTACTTC
CDR3 protein: CASSSGQGYEQYF

J gene: TRBJ1-2
clone size: few
D gene: NA
V gene: TRBV4-1
CDR3 length: 15
CDR3 DNA: TGCGCCAGCAGCCAAGATCGGCAGGCAGCAGGAGGCTACACCTTC
CDR3 protein: CASSQDRQAAGGYTF

J gene: TRBJ1-2
clone size: NA
D gene: NA
V gene: TRBV6-5
CDR3 length: 11
CDR3 DNA: TGTGCCAGCAGTAATCAGGTCCCAGCCACCTTC
CDR3 protein: CASSNQVPATF

J gene: TRBJ1-2
clone size: NA
D gene: TRBD1
V gene: TRBV28
CDR3 length: 16
CDR3 DNA: TGTGCCAGCAGTTTTAACCCTCGGACAGGCAAGGATGGCTACACCTTC
CDR3 protein: CASSFNPRTGKDGYTF

J gene: TRBJ1-3
clone size: NA
D gene: TRBD1
V gene: TRBV7-9
CDR3 length: 16
CDR3 DNA: TGTGCCAGCAGCTTAGCGATGACAGGGATGGGAAACACCATATATTTT
CDR3 protein: CASSLAMTGMGNTIYF

J gene: TRBJ1-1
clone size: NA
D gene: NA
V gene: TRBV5-1
CDR3 length: 12
CDR3 DNA: TGCGCCAGCAGCTTAGGGGACACTGAAGCTTTCTTT
CDR3 protein: CASSLGDTEAFF

J gene: TRBJ2-1
clone size: NA
D gene: TRBD1
V gene: TRBV2
CDR3 length: 14
CDR3 DNA: TGTGCCAGCAGTGGGGAGGACAGGGTCTATGAGCAGTTCTTC
CDR3 protein: CASSGEDRVYEQFF

J gene: TRBJ1-6
clone size: once
D gene: TRBD1
V gene: TRBV2
CDR3 length: 15
CDR3 DNA: TGTGCCAGCAGTGCTGGGGACAGGACGAGATCACCCCTCCACTTT
CDR3 protein: CASSAGDRTRSPLHF